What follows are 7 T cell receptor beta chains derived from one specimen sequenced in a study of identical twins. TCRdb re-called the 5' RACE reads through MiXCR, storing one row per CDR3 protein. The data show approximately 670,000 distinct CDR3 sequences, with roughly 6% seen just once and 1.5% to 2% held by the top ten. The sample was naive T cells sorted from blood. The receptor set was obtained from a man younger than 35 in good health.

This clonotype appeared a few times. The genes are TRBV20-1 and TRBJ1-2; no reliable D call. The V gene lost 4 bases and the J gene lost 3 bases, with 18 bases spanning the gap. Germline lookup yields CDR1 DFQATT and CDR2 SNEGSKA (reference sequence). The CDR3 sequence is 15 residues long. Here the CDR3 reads CSATVSSLSYYGYTF. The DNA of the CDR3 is TGCAGTGCTACGGTATCCTCTCTATCCTACTATGGCTACACCTTC.

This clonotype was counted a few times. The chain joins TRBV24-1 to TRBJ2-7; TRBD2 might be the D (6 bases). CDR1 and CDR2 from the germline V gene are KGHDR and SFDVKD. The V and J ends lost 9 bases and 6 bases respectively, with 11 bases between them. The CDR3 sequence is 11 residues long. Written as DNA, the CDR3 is TGTGCCACCGGCATGGGGGGCGAGCAGTACGTC. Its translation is CATGMGGEQYV.

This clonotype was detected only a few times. CDR3 DNA: TGTGCCAGCAGAGGCCGGGCGTTCCAATCCTACAATGAGCAGTTCTTC. Encoded protein: CASRGRAFQSYNEQFF. The chain carries TRBV28 and TRBJ2-1; no definite D call. The V and J ends lost 6 bases and 1 base respectively, with 16 bases between them. The germline V gene encodes CDR1 MDHEN and CDR2 SYDVKM. The CDR3 runs to 16 residues.

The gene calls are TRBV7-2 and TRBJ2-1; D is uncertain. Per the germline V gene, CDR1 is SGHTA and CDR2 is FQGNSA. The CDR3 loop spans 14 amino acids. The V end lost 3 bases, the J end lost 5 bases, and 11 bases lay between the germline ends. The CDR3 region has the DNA TGTGCCAGCAGCTTGGTGTGGTCAAACAATGAGCAGTTCTTC. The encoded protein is CASSLVWSNNEQFF. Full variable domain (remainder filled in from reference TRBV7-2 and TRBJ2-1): GAGVSQSPSNKVTEKGKDVELRCDPISGHTALYWYRQSLGQGLEFLIYFQGNSAPDKSGLPSDRFSAERTGGSVSTLTIQRTQQEDSAVYLCASSLVWSNNEQFFGPGTRLTVL.

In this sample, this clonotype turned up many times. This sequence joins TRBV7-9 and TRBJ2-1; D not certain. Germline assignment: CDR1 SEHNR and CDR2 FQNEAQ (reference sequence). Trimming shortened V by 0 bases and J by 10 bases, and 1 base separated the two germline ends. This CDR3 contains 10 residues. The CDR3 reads CASSLAEQFF. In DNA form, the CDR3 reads TGTGCCAGCAGCTTAGCGGAGCAGTTCTTC.

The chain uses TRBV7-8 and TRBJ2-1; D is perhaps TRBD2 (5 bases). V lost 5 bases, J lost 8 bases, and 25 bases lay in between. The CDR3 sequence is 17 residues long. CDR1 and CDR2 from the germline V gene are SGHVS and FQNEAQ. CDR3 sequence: CASSPGQAGLTSDEQFF. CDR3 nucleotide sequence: TGTGCCAGCAGCCCCGGTCAGGCGGGCCTGACTTCGGATGAGCAGTTCTTC.

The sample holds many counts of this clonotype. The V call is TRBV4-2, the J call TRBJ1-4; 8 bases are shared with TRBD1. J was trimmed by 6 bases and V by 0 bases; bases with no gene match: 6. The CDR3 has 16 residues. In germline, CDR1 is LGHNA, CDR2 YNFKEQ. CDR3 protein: CASSQEETGAHEKLFF. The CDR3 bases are TGTGCCAGCAGCCAAGAGGAGACAGGGGCTCATGAAAAACTGTTTTTT.